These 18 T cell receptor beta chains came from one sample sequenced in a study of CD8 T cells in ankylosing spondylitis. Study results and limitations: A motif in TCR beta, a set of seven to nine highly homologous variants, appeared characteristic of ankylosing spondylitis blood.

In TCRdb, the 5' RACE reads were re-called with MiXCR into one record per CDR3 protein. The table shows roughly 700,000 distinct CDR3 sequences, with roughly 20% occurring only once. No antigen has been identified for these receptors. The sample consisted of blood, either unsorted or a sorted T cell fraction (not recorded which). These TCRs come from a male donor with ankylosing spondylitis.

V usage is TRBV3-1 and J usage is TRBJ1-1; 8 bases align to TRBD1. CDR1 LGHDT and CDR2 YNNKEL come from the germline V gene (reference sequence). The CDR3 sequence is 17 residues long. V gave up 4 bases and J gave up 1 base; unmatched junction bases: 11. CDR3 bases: TGTGCCAGCAGCCCTCTTGGACAGGGTAAGGGGAACACTGAAGCTTTCTTT. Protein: CASSPLGQGKGNTEAFF.

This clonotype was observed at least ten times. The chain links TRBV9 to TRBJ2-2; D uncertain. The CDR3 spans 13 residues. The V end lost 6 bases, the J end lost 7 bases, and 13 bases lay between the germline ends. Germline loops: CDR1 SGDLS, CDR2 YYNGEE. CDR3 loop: CASTHTIDGELFF. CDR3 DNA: TGTGCCAGCACCCACACTATCGACGGGGAGCTGTTTTTT.

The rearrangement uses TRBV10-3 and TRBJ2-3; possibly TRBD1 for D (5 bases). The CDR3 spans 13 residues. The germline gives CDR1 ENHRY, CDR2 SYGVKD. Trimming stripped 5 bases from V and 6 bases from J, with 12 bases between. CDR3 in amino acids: CAISPLGADTQYF. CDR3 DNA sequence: TGTGCCATCAGTCCTTTAGGGGCGGATACGCAGTATTTT.

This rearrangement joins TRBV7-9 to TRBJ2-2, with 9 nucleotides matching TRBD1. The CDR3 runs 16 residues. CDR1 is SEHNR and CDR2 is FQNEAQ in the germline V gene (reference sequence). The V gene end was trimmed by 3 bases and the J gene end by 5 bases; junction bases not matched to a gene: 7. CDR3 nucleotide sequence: TGTGCCAGCAGCTTTACCGGGACAGGGAAGACCGGGGAGCTGTTTTTT. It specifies CASSFTGTGKTGELFF.

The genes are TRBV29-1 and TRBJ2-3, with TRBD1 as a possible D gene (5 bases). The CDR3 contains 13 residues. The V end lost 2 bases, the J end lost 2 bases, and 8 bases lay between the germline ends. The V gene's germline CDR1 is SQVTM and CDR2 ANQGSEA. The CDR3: CSVELGPTDTQYF. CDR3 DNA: TGCAGCGTTGAATTGGGGCCCACAGATACGCAGTATTTT.

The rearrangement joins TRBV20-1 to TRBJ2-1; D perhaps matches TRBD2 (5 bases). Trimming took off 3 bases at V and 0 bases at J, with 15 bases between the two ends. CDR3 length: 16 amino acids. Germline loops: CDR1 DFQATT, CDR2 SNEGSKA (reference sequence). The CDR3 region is CSARSSSSHSYNEQFF. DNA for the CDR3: TGCAGTGCTAGGTCGTCTTCTAGCCACTCCTACAATGAGCAGTTCTTC.

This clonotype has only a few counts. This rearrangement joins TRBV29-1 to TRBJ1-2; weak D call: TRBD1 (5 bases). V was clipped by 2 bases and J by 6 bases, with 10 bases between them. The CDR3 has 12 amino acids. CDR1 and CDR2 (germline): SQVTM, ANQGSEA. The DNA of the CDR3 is TGCAGCGTTGAACAGGGAGGGCATGGCTACACCTTC. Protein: CSVEQGGHGYTF. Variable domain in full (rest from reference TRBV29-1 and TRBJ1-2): SAVISQKPSRDICQRGTSLTIQCQVDSQVTMMFWYRQQPGQSLTLIATANQGSEATYESGFVIDKFPISRPNLTFSTLTVSNMSPEDSSIYLCSVEQGGHGYTFGSGTRLTVV.

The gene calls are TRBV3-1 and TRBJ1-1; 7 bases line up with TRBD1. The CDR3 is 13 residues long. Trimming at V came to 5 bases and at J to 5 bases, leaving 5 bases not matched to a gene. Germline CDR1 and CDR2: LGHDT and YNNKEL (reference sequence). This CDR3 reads CASSTGQRTEAFF. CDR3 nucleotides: TGTGCCAGCAGCACGGGACAGCGGACTGAAGCTTTCTTT.

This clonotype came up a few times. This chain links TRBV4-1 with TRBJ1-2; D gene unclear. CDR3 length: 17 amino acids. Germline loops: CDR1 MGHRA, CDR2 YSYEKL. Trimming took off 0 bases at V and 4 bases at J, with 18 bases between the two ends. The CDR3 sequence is CASSQDPDEGVGYGYTF. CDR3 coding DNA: TGCGCCAGCAGCCAAGACCCGGACGAAGGAGTCGGCTATGGCTACACCTTC.

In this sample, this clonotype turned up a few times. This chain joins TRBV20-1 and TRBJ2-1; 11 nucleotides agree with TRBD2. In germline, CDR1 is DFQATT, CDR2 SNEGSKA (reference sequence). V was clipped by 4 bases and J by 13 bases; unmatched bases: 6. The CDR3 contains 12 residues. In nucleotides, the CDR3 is TGCAGTGCTACAACTAGCGGGAGAAGCCAGTTCTTC. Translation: CSATTSGRSQFF.

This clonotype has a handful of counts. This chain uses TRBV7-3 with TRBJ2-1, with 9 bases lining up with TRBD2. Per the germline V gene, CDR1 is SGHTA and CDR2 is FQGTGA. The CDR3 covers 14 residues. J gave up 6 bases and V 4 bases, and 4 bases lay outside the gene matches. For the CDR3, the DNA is TGTGCCAGCAGCTCCGGGACTAGCCCCAATGAGCAGTTCTTC. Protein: CASSSGTSPNEQFF.

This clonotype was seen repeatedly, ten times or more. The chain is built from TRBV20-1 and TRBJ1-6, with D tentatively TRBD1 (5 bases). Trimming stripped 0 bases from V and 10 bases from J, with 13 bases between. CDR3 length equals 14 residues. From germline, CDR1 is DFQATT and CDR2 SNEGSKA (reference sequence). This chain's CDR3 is CSARDPGGSSPLHF. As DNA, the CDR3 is TGCAGTGCTAGAGATCCTGGGGGGAGCTCACCCCTCCACTTT.

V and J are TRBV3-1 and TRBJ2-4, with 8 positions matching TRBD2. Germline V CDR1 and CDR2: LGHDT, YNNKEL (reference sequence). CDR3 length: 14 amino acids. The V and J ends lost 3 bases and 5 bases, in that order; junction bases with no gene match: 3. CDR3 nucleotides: TGTGCCAGCAGCCACGCGGGGGGCGAAAACATTCAGTACTTC. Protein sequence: CASSHAGGENIQYF.

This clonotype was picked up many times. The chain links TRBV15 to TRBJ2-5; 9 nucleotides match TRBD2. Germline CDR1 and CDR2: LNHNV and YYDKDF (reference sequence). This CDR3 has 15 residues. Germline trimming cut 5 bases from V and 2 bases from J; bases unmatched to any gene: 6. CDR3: CATSYRLAGQETQYF. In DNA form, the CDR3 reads TGTGCCACCAGCTATAGGCTAGCGGGACAAGAGACCCAGTACTTC.

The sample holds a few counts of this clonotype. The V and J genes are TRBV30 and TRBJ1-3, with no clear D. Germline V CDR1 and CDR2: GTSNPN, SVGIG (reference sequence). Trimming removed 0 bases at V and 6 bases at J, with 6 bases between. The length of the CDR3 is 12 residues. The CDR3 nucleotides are TGTGCCTGGAGTGTACTTGAAAACACCATATATTTT. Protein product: CAWSVLENTIYF.

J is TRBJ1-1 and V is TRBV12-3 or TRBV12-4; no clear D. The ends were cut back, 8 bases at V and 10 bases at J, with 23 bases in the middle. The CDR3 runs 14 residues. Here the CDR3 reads CASLGRIKNSPAFF. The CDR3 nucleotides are TGTGCCAGCCTAGGACGGATCAAAAACTCGCCAGCTTTCTTT.

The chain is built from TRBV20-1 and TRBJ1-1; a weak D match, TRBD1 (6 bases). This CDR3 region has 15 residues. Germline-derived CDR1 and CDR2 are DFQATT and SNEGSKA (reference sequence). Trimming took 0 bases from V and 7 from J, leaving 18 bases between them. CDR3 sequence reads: CSARDATRGVLEAFF. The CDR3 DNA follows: TGCAGTGCTAGAGACGCGACCAGGGGCGTCCTTGAAGCTTTCTTT.

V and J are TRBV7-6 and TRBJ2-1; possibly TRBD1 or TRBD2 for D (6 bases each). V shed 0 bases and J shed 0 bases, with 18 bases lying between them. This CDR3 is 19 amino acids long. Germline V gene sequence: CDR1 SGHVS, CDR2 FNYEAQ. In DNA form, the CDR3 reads TGTGCCAGCAGCTTAGCGCCGTACAGGGTCGGGAGCTCCTACAATGAGCAGTTCTTC. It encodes CASSLAPYRVGSSYNEQFF.